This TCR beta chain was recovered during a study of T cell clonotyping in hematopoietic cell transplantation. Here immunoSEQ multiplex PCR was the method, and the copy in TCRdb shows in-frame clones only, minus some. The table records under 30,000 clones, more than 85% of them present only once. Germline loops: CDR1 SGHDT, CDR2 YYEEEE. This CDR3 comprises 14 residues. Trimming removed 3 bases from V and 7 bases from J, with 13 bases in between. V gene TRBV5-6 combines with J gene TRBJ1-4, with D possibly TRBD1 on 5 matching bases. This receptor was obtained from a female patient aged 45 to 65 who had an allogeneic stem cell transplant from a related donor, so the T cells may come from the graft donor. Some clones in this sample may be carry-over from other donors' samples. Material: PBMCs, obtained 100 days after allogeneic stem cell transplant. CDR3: CASSSPGRREKLFF. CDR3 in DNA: TGTGCCAGCAGCTCCCCAGGGAGGCGTGAAAAACTGTTTTTT.